Described below is a single TCR beta chain sequence and its context. TCRdb ran MiXCR on the 5' RACE reads and lists one entry per CDR3 protein. The sample has approximately 150,000 distinct CDR3 sequences, 15% to 20% seen once. The sample is drawn from a study of T-cell memory formation after mild COVID-19. CDR1 SGHTA and CDR2 FQGNSA come from the germline V gene. V was cut by 3 bases and J by 3 bases, with 10 bases left in between. This CDR3 is built from 14 residues. The TCR comes from an adult woman who had mild COVID-19 (a few samples of this study predate the infection). Cell type and time point are not known. The V call is TRBV7-2, the J call TRBJ2-3; D gene uncertain. The source material was PBMCs or a T cell subset sorted from them (not recorded which). CDR3 sequence: CASSFSAVTDTQYF. The CDR3 region has the DNA TGTGCCAGCAGCTTCAGCGCGGTTACAGATACGCAGTATTTT.